Each of the 7 T cell receptor beta chains below was sequenced from the same sample in a study of T cells in women clearing cervical HPV infection. Generated by immunoSEQ multiplex PCR, the TCRdb table keeps only in-frame clones and is missing some. This listing includes fewer than 30,000 clones. Sequenced input: blood buffy coat. Source of these receptors: a woman between 18 and 70 years old with a cervical HPV16 infection that either progressed to CIN3+ or cleared (not recorded which).

A remark on this clone: Read data end 3 residues before the CDR3 end; the end is taken from the germline J gene. The chain couples TRBV23-1 to TRBJ2-7; a possible D gene is TRBD1 (6 bases). TRBV23-1 is filed as an ORF, its function uncertain. Trimming took 4 bases from V and 3 from J, leaving 19 bases between them. The CDR3 totals 16 residues. The CDR3 region is CASSRILGHTFYEQYF. The sequenced CDR3 bases are TGCGCCAGCAGTCGGATATTGGGACATACTTTCTACGAG.

Points on this clone: Sequencing ends 3 residues short of the CDR3 end; the germline J gene provides the rest. The chain carries TRBV5-8 and TRBJ2-7, with D tentatively TRBD1 (6 bases). Germline CDR1 SGHTS, CDR2 YDEGEE. This CDR3 comprises 14 residues. V lost 5 bases to trimming and J lost 5 bases, with 17 bases between them. The CDR3 bases that were read are TGTGCCAGCAGGTATGGGACACCCCTTGACGAG. The encoded protein is CASRYGTPLDE. The complete CDR3 sequence is CASRYGTPLDEQYF.

Comment on this clone: The read ends 3 residues before the CDR3 terminus; that terminus is restored from the germline J gene. This chain uses TRBV7-9 with TRBJ2-3; 7 positions agree with TRBD2. This CDR3 has 13 amino acids. Germline V gives CDR1 SEHNR, CDR2 FQNEAQ (reference sequence). CDR3 residues: CASSLSTAGAQYF. The covered CDR3 bases are TGTGCCAGCAGCTTAAGCACCGCGGGGGCG.

A remark on this clone: The CDR3 extends 3 residues past the end of the read, so its final part is completed from the germline J gene. The chain employs TRBV7-6 and TRBJ1-4; D is perhaps TRBD1 (6 bases). The CDR3 consists of 14 residues. Germline V CDR1 and CDR2: SGHVS, FNYEAQ. Trimming took 5 bases from V and 8 from J, leaving 15 bases between them. The CDR3 region is CASSQGGGEEKLFF. The covered CDR3 bases are TGTGCCAGCAGCCAAGGAGGGGGGGAGGAAAAA.

As to this clone: The DNA ends 3 residues before the CDR3 does, and the rest of the CDR3 is filled in from the germline J gene. The chain combines TRBV11-2 with TRBJ2-1; D is unresolved. Trimming removed 6 bases from V and 2 bases from J, with 11 bases in between. This CDR3 region has 14 residues. Germline assignment: CDR1 SGHAT and CDR2 FQNNGV. This chain's CDR3 is CASSSGAPYNEQFF. The CDR3 bases that were read are TGTGCCAGCAGTTCCGGTGCTCCCTACAATGAG.

Of note for this clone: The sequence runs out 3 residues before the end of the CDR3; the remainder is reconstructed from the germline J gene. The V gene is TRBV12-3 or TRBV12-4, the J gene TRBJ2-2; TRBD2 matches at 13 bases. The V segment lost 3 bases and the J segment 4 bases; nucleotides outside the gene matches: 5. The CDR3 has 17 residues. This CDR3 is CASSLELAGGITGELFF. Partial CDR3 DNA: TGTGCCAGCAGTTTGGAACTAGCGGGGGGGATCACCGGGGAG.

This clone is deemed medium-sized by its frequency. The read ends 3 residues before the CDR3 terminus; that terminus is restored from the germline J gene. The chain carries TRBV7-2 and TRBJ2-4; perhaps TRBD1 as D (5 bases). This CDR3 comprises 13 residues. Trimming removed 5 bases at V and 7 bases at J, with 12 bases between. Germline loops: CDR1 SGHTA, CDR2 FQGNSA. The CDR3 region is CASSANPGNIQYF. The part of the CDR3 DNA that was read is TGTGCCAGCAGCGCCAATCCAGGGAACATT.